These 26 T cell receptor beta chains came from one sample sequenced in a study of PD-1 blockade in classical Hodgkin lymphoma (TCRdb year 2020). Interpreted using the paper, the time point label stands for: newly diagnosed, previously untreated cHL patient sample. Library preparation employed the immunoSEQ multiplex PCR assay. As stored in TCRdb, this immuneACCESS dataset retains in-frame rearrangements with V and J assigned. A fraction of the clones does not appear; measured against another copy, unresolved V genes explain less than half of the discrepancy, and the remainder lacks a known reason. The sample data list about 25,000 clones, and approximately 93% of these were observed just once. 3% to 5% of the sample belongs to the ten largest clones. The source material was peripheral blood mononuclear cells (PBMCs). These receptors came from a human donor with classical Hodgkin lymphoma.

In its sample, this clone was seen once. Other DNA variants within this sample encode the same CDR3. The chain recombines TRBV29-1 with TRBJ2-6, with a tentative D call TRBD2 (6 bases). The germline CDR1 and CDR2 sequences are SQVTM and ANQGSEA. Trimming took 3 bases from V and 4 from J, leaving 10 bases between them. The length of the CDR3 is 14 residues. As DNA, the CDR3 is TGCAGCGTTGAGGGAGGTCCCGGGGCCAACGTCCTGACTTTC. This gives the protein CSVEGGPGANVLTF.

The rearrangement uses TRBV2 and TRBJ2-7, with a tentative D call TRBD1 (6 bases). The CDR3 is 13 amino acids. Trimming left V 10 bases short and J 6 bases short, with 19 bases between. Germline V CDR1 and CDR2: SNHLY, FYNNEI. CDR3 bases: TGTGCCAAGCGGAGGACAGTTACTGGCGAGCAGTACTTC. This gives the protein CAKRRTVTGEQYF.

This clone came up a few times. In nucleotides, the CDR3 is TGTGCCAGCAGTCCTCTCGCGGGGTACTACGAGCAGTACTTC. This encodes CASSPLAGYYEQYF. This chain joins TRBV27 and TRBJ2-7, with D possibly being TRBD2 (6 bases). V lost 5 bases and J lost 3, with 14 bases in between. The CDR3 is 14 residues long. Looked up from germline, CDR1 is MNHEY and CDR2 is SMNVEV (reference sequence).

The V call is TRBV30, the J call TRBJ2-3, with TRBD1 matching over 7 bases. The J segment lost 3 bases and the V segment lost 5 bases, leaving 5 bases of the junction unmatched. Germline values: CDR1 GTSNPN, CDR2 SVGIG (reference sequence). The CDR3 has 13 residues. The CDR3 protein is CAWQTGWTDTQYF. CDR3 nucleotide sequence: TGTGCCTGGCAGACAGGGTGGACAGATACGCAGTATTTT.

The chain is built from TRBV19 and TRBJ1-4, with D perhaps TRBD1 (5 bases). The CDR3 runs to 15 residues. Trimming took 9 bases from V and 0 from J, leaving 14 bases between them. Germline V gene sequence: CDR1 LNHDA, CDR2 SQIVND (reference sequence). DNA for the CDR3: TGTGCCAGGGGGGGTGAGACCACAACTAATGAAAAACTGTTTTTT. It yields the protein CARGGETTTNEKLFF.

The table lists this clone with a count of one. Here the CDR3 reads CASSQGRALAKNIQYF. CDR3 nucleotide sequence: TGTGCCAGCAGTCAGGGCAGGGCGCTAGCCAAAAACATTCAGTACTTC. V is TRBV6-6 and J is TRBJ2-4; a possible D gene is TRBD1 (5 bases). The CDR3 consists of 16 residues. Germline loops: CDR1 MNHNY, CDR2 SVGAGI (reference sequence). V lost 5 bases and J 0 bases, leaving 14 bases between the germline ends.

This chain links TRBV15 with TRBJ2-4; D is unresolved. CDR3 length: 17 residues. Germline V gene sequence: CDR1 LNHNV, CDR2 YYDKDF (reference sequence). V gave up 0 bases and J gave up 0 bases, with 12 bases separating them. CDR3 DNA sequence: TGTGCCACCAGCAGAGATGAAGGCAGGACAGCCAAAAACATTCAGTACTTC. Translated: CATSRDEGRTAKNIQYF. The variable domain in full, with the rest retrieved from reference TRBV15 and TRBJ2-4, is DAMVIQNPRYQVTQFGKPVTLSCSQTLNHNVMYWYQQKSSQAPKLLFHYYDKDFNNEADTPDNFQSRRPNTSFCFLDIRSPGLGDTAMYLCATSRDEGRTAKNIQYFGAGTRLSVL.

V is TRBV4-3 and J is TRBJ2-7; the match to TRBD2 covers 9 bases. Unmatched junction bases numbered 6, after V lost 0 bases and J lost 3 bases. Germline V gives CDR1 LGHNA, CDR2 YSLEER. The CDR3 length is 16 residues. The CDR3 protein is CASSQDQAGGRYEQYF. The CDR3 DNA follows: TGCGCCAGCAGCCAAGATCAGGCGGGGGGGCGCTACGAGCAGTACTTC.

The CDR3 is CASGDGNYEAFF. DNA of the CDR3: TGTGCCAGCGGGGACGGGAACTATGAAGCTTTCTTT. The gene calls are TRBV7-9 and TRBJ1-1; D possibly corresponds to TRBD1 (5 bases). Germline-derived CDR1 and CDR2 are SEHNR and FQNEAQ (reference sequence). CDR3 length: 12 amino acids. The V and J ends lost 8 bases and 7 bases respectively, with 14 bases between them.

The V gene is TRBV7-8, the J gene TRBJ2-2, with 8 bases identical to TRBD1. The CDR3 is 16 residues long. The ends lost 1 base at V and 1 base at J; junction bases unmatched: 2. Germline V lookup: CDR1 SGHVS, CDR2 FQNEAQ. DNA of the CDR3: TGTGCCAGCAGCTTAGTAGGGACAGGGAACACCGGGGAGCTGTTTTTT. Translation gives CASSLVGTGNTGELFF.

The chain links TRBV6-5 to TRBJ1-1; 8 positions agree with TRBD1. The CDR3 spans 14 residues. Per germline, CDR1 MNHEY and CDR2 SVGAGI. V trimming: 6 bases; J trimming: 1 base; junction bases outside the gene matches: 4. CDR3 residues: CASSYGQGNTEAFF. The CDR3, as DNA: TGTGCCAGCAGCTACGGACAGGGGAACACTGAAGCTTTCTTT.

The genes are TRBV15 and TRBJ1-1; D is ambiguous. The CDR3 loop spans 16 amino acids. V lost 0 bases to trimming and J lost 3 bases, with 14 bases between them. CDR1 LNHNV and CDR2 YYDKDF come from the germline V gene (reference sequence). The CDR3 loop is CATSRDQSSLDTEAFF. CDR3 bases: TGTGCCACCAGCAGAGATCAGTCAAGTCTGGACACTGAAGCTTTCTTT. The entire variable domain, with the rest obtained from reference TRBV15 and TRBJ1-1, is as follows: DAMVIQNPRYQVTQFGKPVTLSCSQTLNHNVMYWYQQKSSQAPKLLFHYYDKDFNNEADTPDNFQSRRPNTSFCFLDIRSPGLGDTAMYLCATSRDQSSLDTEAFFGQGTRLTVV.

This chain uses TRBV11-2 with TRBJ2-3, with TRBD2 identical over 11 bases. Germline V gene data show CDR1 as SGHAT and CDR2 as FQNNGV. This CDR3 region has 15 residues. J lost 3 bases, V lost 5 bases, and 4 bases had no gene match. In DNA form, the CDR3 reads TGTGCCAGCAGCCCCACTAGCGGGGGTACAGATACGCAGTATTTT. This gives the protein CASSPTSGGTDTQYF.

This CDR3 reads CASSPTGRGAQETQYF. DNA for the CDR3: TGTGCCAGCAGCCCAACAGGACGAGGGGCCCAAGAGACCCAGTACTTC. The chain is built from TRBV5-6 and TRBJ2-5; either TRBD1 or TRBD2 may supply D (5 bases each). The germline V and J ends were trimmed by 4 bases and 1 base, with 17 bases remaining between them. The germline V gene encodes CDR1 SGHDT and CDR2 YYEEEE. This CDR3 is built from 16 residues.

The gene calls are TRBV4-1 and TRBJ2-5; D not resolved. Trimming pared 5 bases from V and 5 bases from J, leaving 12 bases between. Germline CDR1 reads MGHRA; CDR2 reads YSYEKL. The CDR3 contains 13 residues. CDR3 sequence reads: CASSWAVKETQYF. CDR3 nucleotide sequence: TGCGCCAGCAGCTGGGCCGTTAAGGAGACCCAGTACTTC.

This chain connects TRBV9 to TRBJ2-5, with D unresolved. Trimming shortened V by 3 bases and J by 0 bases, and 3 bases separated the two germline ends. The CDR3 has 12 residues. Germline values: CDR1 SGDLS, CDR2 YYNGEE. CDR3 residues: CASSGNQETQYF. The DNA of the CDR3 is TGTGCCAGCAGCGGTAACCAAGAGACCCAGTACTTC.

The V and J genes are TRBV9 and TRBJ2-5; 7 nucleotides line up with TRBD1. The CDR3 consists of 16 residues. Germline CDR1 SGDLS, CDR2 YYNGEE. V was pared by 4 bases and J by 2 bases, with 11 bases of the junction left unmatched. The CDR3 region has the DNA TGTGCCAGCAGCCGCGGCGGAAGACAGGGACAAGAGACCCAGTACTTC. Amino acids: CASSRGGRQGQETQYF.

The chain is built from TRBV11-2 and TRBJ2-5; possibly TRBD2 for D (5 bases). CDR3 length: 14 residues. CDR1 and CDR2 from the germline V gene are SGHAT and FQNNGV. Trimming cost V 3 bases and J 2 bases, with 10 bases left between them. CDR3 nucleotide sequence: TGTGCCAGCAGCTTTGGAGCGGAACAAGAGACCCAGTACTTC. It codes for CASSFGAEQETQYF.

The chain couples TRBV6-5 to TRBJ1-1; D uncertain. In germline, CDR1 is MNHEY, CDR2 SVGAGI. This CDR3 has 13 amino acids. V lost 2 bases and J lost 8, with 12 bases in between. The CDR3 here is CASSYGPASEAFF. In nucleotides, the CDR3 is TGTGCCAGCAGTTACGGCCCGGCCAGCGAAGCTTTCTTT.

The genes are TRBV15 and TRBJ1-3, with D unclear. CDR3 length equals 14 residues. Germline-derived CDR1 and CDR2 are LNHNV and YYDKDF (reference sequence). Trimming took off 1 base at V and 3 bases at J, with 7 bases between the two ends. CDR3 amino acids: CATSRGVGGNTIYF. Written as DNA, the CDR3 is TGTGCCACCAGCAGAGGGGTGGGTGGAAACACCATATATTTT.

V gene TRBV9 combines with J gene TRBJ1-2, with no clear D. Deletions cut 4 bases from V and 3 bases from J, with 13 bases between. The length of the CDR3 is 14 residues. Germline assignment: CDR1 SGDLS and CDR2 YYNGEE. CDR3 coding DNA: TGTGCCAGCAGCCCCCGTCGGACTCACTATGGCTACACCTTC. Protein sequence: CASSPRRTHYGYTF.

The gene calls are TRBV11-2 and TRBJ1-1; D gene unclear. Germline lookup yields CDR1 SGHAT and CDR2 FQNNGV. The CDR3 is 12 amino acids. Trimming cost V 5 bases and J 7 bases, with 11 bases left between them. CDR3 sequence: CASSLQRYEAFF. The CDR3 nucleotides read TGTGCCAGCAGCCTACAGAGGTATGAAGCTTTCTTT.

The CDR3 loop reads CASSQYSGANVLTF. The CDR3 DNA reads TGCGCCAGCAGCCAATACTCTGGGGCCAACGTCCTGACTTTC. The V call is TRBV4-1, the J call TRBJ2-6, with unresolved D. The ends were cut back, 2 bases at V and 0 bases at J, with 2 bases in the middle. CDR3 length equals 14 residues. CDR1 and CDR2 (germline): MGHRA, YSYEKL.

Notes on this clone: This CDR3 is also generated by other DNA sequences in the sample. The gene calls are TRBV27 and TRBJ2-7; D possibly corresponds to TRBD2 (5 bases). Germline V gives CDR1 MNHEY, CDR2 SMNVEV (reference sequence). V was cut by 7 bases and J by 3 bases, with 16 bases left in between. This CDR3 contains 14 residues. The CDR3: CASTTQKGGYEQYF. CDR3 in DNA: TGTGCCAGCACCACGCAAAAAGGAGGCTACGAGCAGTACTTC.

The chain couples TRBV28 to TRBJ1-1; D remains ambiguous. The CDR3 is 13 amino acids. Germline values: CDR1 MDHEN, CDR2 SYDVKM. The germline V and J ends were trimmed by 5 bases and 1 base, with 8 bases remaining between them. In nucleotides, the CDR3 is TGTGCCAGCAGTCGGGTTTCGAACACTGAAGCTTTCTTT. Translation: CASSRVSNTEAFF.

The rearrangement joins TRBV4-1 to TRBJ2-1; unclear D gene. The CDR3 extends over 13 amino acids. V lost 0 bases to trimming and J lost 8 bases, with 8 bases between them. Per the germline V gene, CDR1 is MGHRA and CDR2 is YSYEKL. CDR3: CASSQDRVDEQFF. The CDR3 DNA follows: TGCGCCAGCAGCCAAGACCGGGTCGATGAGCAGTTCTTC.